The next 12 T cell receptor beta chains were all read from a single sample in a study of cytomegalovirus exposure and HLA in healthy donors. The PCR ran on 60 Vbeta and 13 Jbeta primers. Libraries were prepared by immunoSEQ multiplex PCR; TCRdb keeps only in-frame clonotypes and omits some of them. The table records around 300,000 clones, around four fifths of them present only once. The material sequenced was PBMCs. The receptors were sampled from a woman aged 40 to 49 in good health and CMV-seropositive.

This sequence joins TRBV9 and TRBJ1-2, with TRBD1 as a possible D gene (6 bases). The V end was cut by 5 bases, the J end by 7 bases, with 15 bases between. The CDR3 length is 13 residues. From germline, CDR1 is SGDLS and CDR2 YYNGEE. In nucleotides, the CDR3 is TGTGCCAGCAGAACCTCAGGGGATGCTGGCTACACCTTC. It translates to CASRTSGDAGYTF.

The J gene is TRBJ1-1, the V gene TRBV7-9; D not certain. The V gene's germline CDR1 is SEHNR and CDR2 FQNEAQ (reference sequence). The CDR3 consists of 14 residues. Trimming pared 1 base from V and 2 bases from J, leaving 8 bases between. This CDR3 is CASSLVGSNTEAFF. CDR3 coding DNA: TGTGCCAGCAGCTTAGTTGGGAGTAACACTGAAGCTTTCTTT.

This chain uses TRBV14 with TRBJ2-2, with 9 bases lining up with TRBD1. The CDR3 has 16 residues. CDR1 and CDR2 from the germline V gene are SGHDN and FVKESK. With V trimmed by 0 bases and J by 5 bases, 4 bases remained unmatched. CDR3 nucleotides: TGTGCCAGCAGCCAAGAAAACAGGGGGCAAACCGGGGAGCTGTTTTTT. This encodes CASSQENRGQTGELFF. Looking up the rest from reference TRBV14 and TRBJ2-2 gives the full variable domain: EAGVTQFPSHSVIEKGQTVTLRCDPISGHDNLYWYRRVMGKEIKFLLHFVKESKQDESGMPNNRFLAERTGGTYSTLKVQPAELEDSGVYFCASSQENRGQTGELFFGEGSRLTVL.

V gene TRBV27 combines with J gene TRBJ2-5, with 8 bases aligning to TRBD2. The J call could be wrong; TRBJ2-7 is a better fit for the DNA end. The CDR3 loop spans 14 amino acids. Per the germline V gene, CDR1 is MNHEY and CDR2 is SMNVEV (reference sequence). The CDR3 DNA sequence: TGTGCCAGCAGAGCGACTAGCGTCTCCTACGAGCAGTACTTC. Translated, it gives CASRATSVSYEQYF.

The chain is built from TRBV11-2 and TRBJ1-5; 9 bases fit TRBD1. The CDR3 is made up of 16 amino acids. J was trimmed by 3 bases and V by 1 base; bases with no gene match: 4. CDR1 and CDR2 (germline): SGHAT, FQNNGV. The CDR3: CASSLGGTGNNQPQHF. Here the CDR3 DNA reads TGTGCCAGCAGCTTAGGCGGGACAGGGAACAATCAGCCCCAGCATTTT.

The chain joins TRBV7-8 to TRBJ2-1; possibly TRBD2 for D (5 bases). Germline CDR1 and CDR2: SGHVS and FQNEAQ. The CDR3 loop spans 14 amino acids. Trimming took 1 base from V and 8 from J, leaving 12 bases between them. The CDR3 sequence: CASSLVPLAHEQFF. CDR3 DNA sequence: TGTGCCAGCAGCTTAGTCCCCCTAGCTCATGAGCAGTTCTTC. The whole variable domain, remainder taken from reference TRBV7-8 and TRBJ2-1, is GAGVSQSPRYKVAKRGQDVALRCDPISGHVSLFWYQQALGQGPEFLTYFQNEAQLDKSGLPSDRFFAERPEGSVSTLKIQRTQQEDSAVYLCASSLVPLAHEQFFGPGTRLTVL.

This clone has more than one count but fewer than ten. The CDR3 nucleotides are TGTGCCAGCAGTCCTGACAGGGTGCCCTACTACGAGCAGTACTTC. It specifies CASSPDRVPYYEQYF. The chain carries TRBV27 and TRBJ2-7; 7 nucleotides match TRBD1. The CDR3 has 15 amino acids. Germline lookup yields CDR1 MNHEY and CDR2 SMNVEV (reference sequence). V dropped 5 bases and J dropped 3; count of bases not matched to a gene: 10.

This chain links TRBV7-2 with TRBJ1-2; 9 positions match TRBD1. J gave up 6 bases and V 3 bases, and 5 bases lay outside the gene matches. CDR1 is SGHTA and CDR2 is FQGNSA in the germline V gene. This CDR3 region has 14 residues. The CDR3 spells CASSFFGTGNGYTF. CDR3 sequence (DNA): TGTGCCAGCAGCTTCTTCGGGACAGGGAATGGCTACACCTTC.

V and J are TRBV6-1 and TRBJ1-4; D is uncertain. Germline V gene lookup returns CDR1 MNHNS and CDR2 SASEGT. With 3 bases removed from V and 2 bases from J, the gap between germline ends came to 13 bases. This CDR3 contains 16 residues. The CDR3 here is CASSEGSGWTNEKLFF. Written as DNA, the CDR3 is TGTGCCAGCAGTGAGGGATCGGGGTGGACTAATGAAAAACTGTTTTTT.

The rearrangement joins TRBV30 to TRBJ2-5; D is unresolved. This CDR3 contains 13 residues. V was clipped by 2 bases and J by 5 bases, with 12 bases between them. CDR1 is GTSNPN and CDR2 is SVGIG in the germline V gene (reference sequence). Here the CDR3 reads CAWSRLVGETQYF. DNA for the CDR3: TGTGCCTGGAGTAGACTCGTTGGCGAGACCCAGTACTTC.

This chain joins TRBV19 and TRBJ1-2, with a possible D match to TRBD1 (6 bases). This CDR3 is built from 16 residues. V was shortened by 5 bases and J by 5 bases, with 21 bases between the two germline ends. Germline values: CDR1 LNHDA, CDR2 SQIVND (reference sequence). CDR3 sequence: CASSPNGGRPGYGYTF. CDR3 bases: TGTGCCAGTAGTCCTAATGGGGGCCGACCGGGATATGGCTACACCTTC. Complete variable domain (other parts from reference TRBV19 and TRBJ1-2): DGGITQSPKYLFRKEGQNVTLSCEQNLNHDAMYWYRQDPGQGLRLIYYSQIVNDFQKGDIAEGYSVSREKKESFPLTVTSAQKNPTAFYLCASSPNGGRPGYGYTFGSGTRLTVV.

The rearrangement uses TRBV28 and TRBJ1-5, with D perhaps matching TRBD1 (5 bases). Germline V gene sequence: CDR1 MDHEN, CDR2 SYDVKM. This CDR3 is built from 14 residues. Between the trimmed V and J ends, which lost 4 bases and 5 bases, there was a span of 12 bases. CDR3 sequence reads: CASSSSGLHQPQHF. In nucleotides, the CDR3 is TGTGCCAGCAGTTCCTCGGGACTCCATCAGCCCCAGCATTTT.